This T cell receptor (beta chain) was retrieved from a study of PD-1 blockade in classical Hodgkin lymphoma (dated by TCRdb to 2018 to 2020). Context from the whole study: Nivolumab dosing was 3 mg/kg intravenously every 2 weeks, continuing until either disease progression or unacceptable toxicity. To define a peripheral blood immune signature of response to PD-1 blockade in classical Hodgkin lymphoma, the study combined TCR beta sequencing with CyTOF.

Comment on this clone: Its antigen is still unknown. The record has no base qualities; no much larger clone is one base away.

The cysteine opens and the phenylalanine closes a CDR3 of 14 amino acids. This entry keeps only the CDR3 DNA: 42 bases, framed from base 1. The germline ends are 11 bases apart after V is trimmed by 1 base and J by 5 bases. Sequences SGHVS (CDR1) and FNYEAQ (CDR2) are obtained from the germline V gene. Genomic DNA was extracted with the Qiagen DNeasy kit from unsorted PBMCs and from negatively selected CD4+ and CD8+ fractions. Using primers that anneal to V and J segments, immunoSEQ multiplex PCR amplified the TCR beta CDR3 regions. A synthetic immune receptor repertoire was used to minimize amplification bias, and any remaining bias was removed computationally after sequencing. In the authors' own workflow: Repertoire diversity was quantified as the Shannon entropy index using custom Python scripts. The unsorted, CD4+ and CD8+ repertoires were each analyzed separately, with the exception of combined analyses, where CD4+ and CD8+ sequences were merged in silico. Clonal expansion was defined as a frequency increase of at least 2-fold after treatment compared with C1D1, and clones undetected at baseline were assigned a pseudocount of 0.5. Singleton clones were defined as clones with 0 or 1 copy at C1D1, and non-singleton clones were defined as clones with 2 or more copies. By matching protein sequences in sorted samples from the same patient, clones expanded in unsorted samples were annotated as CD4+, CD8+ or unknown. Wilcoxon tests on paired samples were used to test diversity changes from C1D1 to C4D1. The immuneACCESS repertoire file appears here via TCRdb, limited to in-frame rearrangements. These files lack a portion of the clones; in checked studies, under half of the deficit traces to unresolved V genes, and the cause of the others is not known. The V and J calls and clone size were taken over from that table, and D and trimming were inferred from the DNA. The sample table shows around 99,000 clones, and roughly 79% are seen once. The ten largest clones capture around 17% of the sample.

Summary of the overall study and its limitations: Baseline diversity similar to that of newly diagnosed patients was observed in trial patients achieving complete response, whereas significantly lower diversity was observed in partial responders and progressors. Diversity was lower in patients who began nivolumab less than 1 year after ASCT, so these patients were left out of later analyses to avoid confounding by immune reconstitution. Baseline TCR diversity was reported as lower in newly diagnosed patients than in healthy donors, and lower still in relapsed/refractory patients. A significant rise by C4D1 was seen in CD4+ but not CD8+ TCR diversity (p=0.0027 vs p=0.16), with the rise being most apparent in complete responders (p=0.02). The study covered only a single clinical trial cohort, and the causes of the repertoire differences, possibly disease activity or prior therapy, were still not defined.

The sample's time point label is to be understood as: cycle 2 day 1 (C2D1) of nivolumab. All trial patients had relapsed after autologous stem cell transplantation, with cohorts A, B and C differing in prior brentuximab vedotin exposure. The trial cohort was composed of 56 patients with relapsed/refractory classical Hodgkin lymphoma, for whom complete response, partial response or progressive disease was recorded as best overall response. In the multi-cohort phase II CheckMate 205 trial, trial patients received single-agent nivolumab. An independent review committee assessed best overall response using the 2007 International Working Group response criteria. Trial PBMCs were obtained immediately prior to nivolumab initiation (C1D1) and on therapy at cycle 2 day 1 and cycle 4 day 1. After peripheral blood was drawn into 8 mL Vacutainer Cell Preparation Tubes, PBMCs were isolated by centrifugation and then cryopreserved.

The sample was peripheral blood mononuclear cells (PBMCs), taken before the second cycle of nivolumab. The sequence joins TRBV7-6 to TRBJ2-5; the D gene is perhaps TRBD2, on 6 matching bases. The sequence came from a human donor with classical Hodgkin lymphoma. The CDR3 loop reads CASSLVGGGETQYF. The nucleotide sequence is TGTGCCAGCAGCTTAGTCGGGGGTGGGGAGACCCAGTACTTC.